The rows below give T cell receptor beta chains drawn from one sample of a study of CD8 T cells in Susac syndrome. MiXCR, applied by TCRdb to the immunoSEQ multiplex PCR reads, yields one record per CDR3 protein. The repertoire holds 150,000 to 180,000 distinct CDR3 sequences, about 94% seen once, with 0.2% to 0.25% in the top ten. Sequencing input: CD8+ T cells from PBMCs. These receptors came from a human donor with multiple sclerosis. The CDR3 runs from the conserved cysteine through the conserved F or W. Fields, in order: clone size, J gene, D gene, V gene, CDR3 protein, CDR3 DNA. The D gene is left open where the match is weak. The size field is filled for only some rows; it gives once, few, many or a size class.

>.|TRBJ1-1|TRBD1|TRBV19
CASSIVISTGQGKDTEAFF
TGTGCCAGTAGTATAGTGATCTCAACAGGACAGGGGAAAGACACTGAAGCTTTCTTT
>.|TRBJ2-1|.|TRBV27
CASSSQGQEQFF
TGTGCCAGCAGTTCCCAAGGACAAGAGCAGTTCTTC
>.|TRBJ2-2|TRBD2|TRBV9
CASSIRLAGGPTTGELFF
TGTGCCAGCAGCATCCGACTAGCGGGGGGCCCGACCACCGGGGAGCTGTTTTTT
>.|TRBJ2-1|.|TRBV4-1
CASSLGPSEIGNEQFF
TGCGCCAGCAGCCTCGGCCCTAGCGAAATTGGCAATGAGCAGTTCTTC
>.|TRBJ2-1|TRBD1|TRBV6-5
CASSFGQGDSNEQFF
TGTGCCAGCAGTTTCGGACAGGGTGATTCCAATGAGCAGTTCTTC
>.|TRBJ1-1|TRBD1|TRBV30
CAFLTGVDTEAFF
TGTGCCTTCCTGACAGGGGTCGACACTGAAGCTTTCTTT
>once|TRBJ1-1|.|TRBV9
CASSVRDGNTEAFF
TGTGCCAGCAGCGTAAGGGACGGAAACACTGAAGCTTTCTTT
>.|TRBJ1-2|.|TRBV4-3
CASSQDASQGDGYGYTF
TGCGCCAGCAGCCAAGACGCGAGCCAGGGTGACGGCTATGGCTACACCTTC
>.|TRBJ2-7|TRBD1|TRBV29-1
CSARTGVRYEQYF
TGCAGCGCTAGGACAGGGGTCCGATACGAGCAGTACTTC
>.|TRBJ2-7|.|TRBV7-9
CASTGQIAYEQYF
TGTGCCAGCACCGGACAGATAGCCTACGAGCAGTACTTC
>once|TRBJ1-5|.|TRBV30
CAWSVAGRNQPQHF
TGTGCCTGGAGTGTAGCAGGACGTAATCAGCCCCAGCATTTT
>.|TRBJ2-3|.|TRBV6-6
CASSPIIVGRTDTQYF
TGTGCCAGCAGTCCCATCATAGTGGGGCGCACAGATACGCAGTATTTT
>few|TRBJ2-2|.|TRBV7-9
CASSLGAGELFF
TGTGCCAGCAGCTTAGGGGCCGGGGAGCTGTTTTTT
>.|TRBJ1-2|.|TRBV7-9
CASRSRGQGPYGSRGYTF
TGTGCCAGCAGGTCCCGGGGCCAGGGCCCCTATGGCTCTCGTGGCTACACCTTC
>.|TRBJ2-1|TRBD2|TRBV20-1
CSAVSLAGGDNEQFF
TGCAGTGCTGTGTCGCTAGCGGGGGGGGACAATGAGCAGTTCTTC
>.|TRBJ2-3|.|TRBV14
CASSRTVPSTDTQYF
TGTGCCAGCAGCCGGACAGTCCCTAGCACAGATACGCAGTATTTT
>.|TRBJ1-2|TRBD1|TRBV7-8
CASSTWDSPFLYGYTF
TGTGCCAGCAGCACCTGGGACAGCCCATTCCTATATGGCTACACCTTC
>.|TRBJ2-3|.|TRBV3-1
CASSRNSADTQYF
TGTGCCAGCAGCCGGAACTCAGCAGATACGCAGTATTTT
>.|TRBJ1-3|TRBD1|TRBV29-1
CSVEGTGTAGNTIYF
TGCAGCGTTGAAGGGACCGGGACAGCTGGAAACACCATATATTTT
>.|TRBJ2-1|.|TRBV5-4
CASSSSSSHEFF
TGTGCCAGCAGCTCCTCTAGCTCACATGAGTTCTTC
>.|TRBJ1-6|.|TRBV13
CASSIQGSRSSYNSPLHF
TGTGCCAGCAGCATCCAGGGTTCTCGGAGCTCCTATAATTCACCCCTCCACTTT
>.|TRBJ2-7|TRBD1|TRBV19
CASSIDRRGLYEQYF
TGTGCCAGTAGTATAGATCGCAGGGGGCTCTACGAGCAGTACTTC
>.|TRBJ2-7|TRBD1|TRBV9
CASSVGQGTSYEQYF
TGTGCCAGCAGCGTAGGACAGGGGACCTCCTACGAGCAGTACTTC